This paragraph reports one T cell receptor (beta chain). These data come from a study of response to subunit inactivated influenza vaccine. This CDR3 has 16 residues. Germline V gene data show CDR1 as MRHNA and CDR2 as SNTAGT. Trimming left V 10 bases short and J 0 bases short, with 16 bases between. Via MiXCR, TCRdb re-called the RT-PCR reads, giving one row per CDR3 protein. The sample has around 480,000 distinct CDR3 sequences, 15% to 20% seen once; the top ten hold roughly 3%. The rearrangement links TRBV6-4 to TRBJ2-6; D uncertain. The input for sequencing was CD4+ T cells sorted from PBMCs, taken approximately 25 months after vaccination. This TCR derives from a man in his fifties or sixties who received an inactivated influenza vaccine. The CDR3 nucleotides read TGTGCCACCAAGGGAAGTCCGAGCTCTGGGGCCAACGTCCTGACTTTC. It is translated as CATKGSPSSGANVLTF.